These T cell receptor beta chains were read from a single sample in a study of cytomegalovirus exposure and HLA in healthy donors. Profiled with immunoSEQ multiplex PCR; TCRdb holds only in-frame clones, not every one. The data contain 150,000 to 200,000 clones, 70% to 85% of them seen just once; the ten biggest clones take up 3.5% to 5%. The sequenced sample consisted of PBMCs. Source of these receptors: a woman aged 30 to 39 in good health and CMV-seropositive. The CDR3 runs from the conserved cysteine through the conserved F or W. D genes are given only for firm matches. Not every row has a clone size; where given, it reads once, few, many or a size class.

v_gene	j_gene	abundance	d_gene	CDR3aa	CDR3nt
TRBV5-4	TRBJ1-1	NA	TRBD1	CASSSGGTEAFF	TGTGCCAGCAGCTCAGGGGGTACTGAAGCTTTCTTT
TRBV7-8	TRBJ1-4	NA	NA	CASSLEQGREKLFF	TGTGCCAGCAGCTTAGAGCAGGGAAGGGAAAAACTGTTTTTT
TRBV11-2	TRBJ2-1	NA	NA	CASSLDRGRGNEQFF	TGTGCCAGCAGCTTAGATCGGGGCAGGGGCAATGAGCAGTTCTTC
TRBV5-1	TRBJ1-2	NA	NA	CASSLGPATGGYTF	TGCGCCAGCAGCCTAGGACCCGCCACGGGAGGCTACACCTTC
TRBV5-1	TRBJ2-7	once	TRBD2	CASSLGGLAGGSSYEQYF	TGCGCCAGCAGCTTGGGGGGACTAGCGGGAGGATCCTCCTACGAGCAGTACTTC
TRBV7-6	TRBJ2-3	NA	TRBD2	CASSSRRASGGASTDTQYF	TGTGCCAGCAGCTCAAGACGGGCTAGCGGGGGAGCTAGCACAGATACGCAGTATTTT
TRBV5-1	TRBJ2-7	NA	TRBD1	CASSLNPGSGQGAYEQYF	TGCGCCAGCAGCTTAAATCCCGGGTCAGGACAGGGGGCTTACGAGCAGTACTTC
TRBV2	TRBJ1-2	NA	TRBD1	CASTRQGPNYGYTF	TGTGCCAGCACCCGACAGGGCCCTAACTATGGCTACACCTTC
TRBV13	TRBJ1-5	NA	NA	CASSLGGASNQPQHF	TGTGCCAGCAGCTTAGGGGGGGCGAGCAATCAGCCCCAGCATTTT
TRBV10-3	TRBJ2-2	NA	TRBD2	CAISEPTSGGTGELFF	TGTGCCATCAGTGAGCCAACTAGCGGGGGCACCGGGGAGCTGTTTTTT
TRBV7-2	TRBJ2-7	NA	NA	CASSFFLTYEQYF	TGTGCCAGCAGCTTCTTCCTAACCTACGAGCAGTACTTC
TRBV7-2	TRBJ2-2	NA	TRBD2	CASSLVGTSGEELFF	TGTGCCAGCAGCTTAGTTGGGACTAGCGGGGAGGAGCTGTTTTTT
TRBV18	TRBJ2-3	NA	TRBD1	CASSQTTGQGVYDTQYF	TGTGCCAGCTCACAAACCACGGGACAGGGTGTTTATGATACGCAGTATTTT
TRBV6-6	TRBJ2-1	NA	NA	CASSYPAGPSNEQFF	TGTGCCAGCAGTTACCCGGCAGGGCCGAGCAATGAGCAGTTCTTC
TRBV5-4	TRBJ2-5	NA	NA	CASSAGVVQYF	TGTGCCAGCTCGGCAGGGGTGGTCCAGTACTTC
TRBV11-3	TRBJ1-1	few	NA	CATSGQNTEAFF	TGTGCCACCTCGGGACAGAACACTGAAGCTTTCTTT
TRBV6-5	TRBJ1-6	NA	TRBD1	CASTSTGTNSPLHF	TGTGCCAGCACCTCGACAGGGACGAATTCACCCCTCCACTTT
TRBV9	TRBJ2-7	NA	TRBD2	CASSVYGGSDEQYF	TGTGCCAGCAGCGTATATGGCGGGAGCGACGAGCAGTACTTC